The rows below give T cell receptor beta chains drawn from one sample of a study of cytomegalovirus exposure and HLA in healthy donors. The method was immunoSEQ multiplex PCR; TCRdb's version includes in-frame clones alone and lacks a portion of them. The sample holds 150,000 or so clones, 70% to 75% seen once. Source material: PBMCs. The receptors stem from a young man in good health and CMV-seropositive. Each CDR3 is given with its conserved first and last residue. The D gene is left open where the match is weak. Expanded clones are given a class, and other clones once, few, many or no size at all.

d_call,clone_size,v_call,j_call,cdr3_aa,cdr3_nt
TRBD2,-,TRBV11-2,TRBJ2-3,CASSLASGGSTDTQYF,TGTGCCAGCAGCTTAGCCAGCGGGGGGAGCACAGATACGCAGTATTTT
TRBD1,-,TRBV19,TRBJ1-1,CASSLGTATEAFF,TGTGCCAGTAGTCTCGGGACAGCCACTGAAGCTTTCTTT
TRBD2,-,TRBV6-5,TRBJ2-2,CASKGGGAVTGELFF,TGTGCCAGCAAAGGCGGGGGGGCCGTGACCGGGGAGCTGTTTTTT
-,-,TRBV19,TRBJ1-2,CASSGRHGLNYGYTF,TGTGCCAGTAGCGGACGTCATGGACTTAACTATGGCTACACCTTC
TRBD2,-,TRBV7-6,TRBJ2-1,CASVRTAFTASGVYNEQFF,TGTGCCAGTGTGAGGACGGCCTTCACGGCTAGCGGGGTTTACAATGAGCAGTTCTTC
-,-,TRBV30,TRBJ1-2,CAWGRRVNYGYTF,TGTGCCTGGGGGCGACGTGTCAACTATGGCTACACCTTC
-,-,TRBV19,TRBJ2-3,CASSGGFSPLIYTDTQYF,TGTGCCAGTAGTGGCGGGTTTTCCCCCCTAATTTACACAGATACGCAGTATTTT
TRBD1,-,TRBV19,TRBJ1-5,CASSIRTGANQPQHF,TGTGCCAGTAGTATTCGGACAGGGGCCAATCAGCCCCAGCATTTT
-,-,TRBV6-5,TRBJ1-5,CASSYGRGGNQPQHF,TGTGCCAGCAGTTACGGCAGGGGTGGGAATCAGCCCCAGCATTTT
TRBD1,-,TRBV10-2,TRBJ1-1,CASSDVQGSSEAFF,TGCGCCAGCAGTGACGTACAGGGGAGTTCTGAAGCTTTCTTT
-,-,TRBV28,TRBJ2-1,CASSSGQLVGEQFF,TGTGCCAGCAGTTCCGGACAGCTTGTCGGGGAGCAGTTCTTC
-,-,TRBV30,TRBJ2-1,CAWSWTDSEQFF,TGTGCCTGGAGTTGGACAGATAGTGAGCAGTTCTTC
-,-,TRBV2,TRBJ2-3,CASSEEAVSADTQYF,TGTGCCAGCAGTGAAGAGGCGGTCAGCGCAGATACGCAGTATTTT
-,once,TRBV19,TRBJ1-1,CASSPAGPNTEAFF,TGTGCCAGTAGTCCTGCGGGGCCGAACACTGAAGCTTTCTTT
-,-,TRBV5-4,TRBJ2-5,CASRLQGAGETQYF,TGTGCCAGCAGACTACAGGGCGCAGGAGAGACCCAGTACTTC
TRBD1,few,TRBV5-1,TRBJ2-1,CASSLRTGDNEQFF,TGCGCCAGCAGCTTGCGGACAGGGGATAATGAGCAGTTCTTC
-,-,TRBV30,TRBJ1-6,CAWTENSPLHF,TGTGCCTGGACCGAGAATTCACCCCTCCACTTT
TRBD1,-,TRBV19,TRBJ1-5,CASRTTGGVNQPQHF,TGTGCCAGTAGGACGACAGGGGGAGTAAATCAGCCCCAGCATTTT
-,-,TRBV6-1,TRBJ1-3,CASSSPMRSGNTIYF,TGTGCCAGCAGTTCCCCAATGAGGTCTGGAAACACCATATATTTT
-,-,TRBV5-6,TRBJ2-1,CASSLDSVSSYNEQFF,TGTGCCAGCAGCTTGGATAGCGTTAGCTCCTACAATGAGCAGTTCTTC
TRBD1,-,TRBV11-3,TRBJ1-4,CASSPGQTNEKLFF,TGTGCCAGCAGCCCGGGACAGACTAATGAAAAACTGTTTTTT
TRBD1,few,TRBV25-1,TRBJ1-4,CASSVPGQGIEKLFF,TGTGCCAGCAGTGTGCCGGGACAGGGAATTGAAAAACTGTTTTTT
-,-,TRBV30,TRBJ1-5,CAWGGTGGEGQPQHF,TGTGCCTGGGGGGGGACGGGTGGGGAAGGGCAGCCCCAGCATTTT
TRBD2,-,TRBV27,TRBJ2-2,CASNPSGALGTGELFF,TGTGCCAGCAATCCTAGCGGGGCCCTGGGGACCGGGGAGCTGTTTTTT
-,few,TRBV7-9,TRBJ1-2,CASSSISADTGIGFTF,TGTGCCAGCAGCTCAATCTCGGCCGATACAGGGATAGGTTTCACCTTC
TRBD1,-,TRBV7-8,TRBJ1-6,CASSLGQGARYNSPLHF,TGTGCCAGCAGCTTAGGGCAGGGGGCCCGCTATAATTCACCCCTCCACTTT
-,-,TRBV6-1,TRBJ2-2,CASRPPGLNTGELFF,TGTGCCAGCAGACCACCGGGATTGAACACCGGGGAGCTGTTTTTT
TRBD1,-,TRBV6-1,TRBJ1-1,CASSVNRGLNTEAFF,TGTGCCAGCAGTGTCAACAGGGGCCTGAACACTGAAGCTTTCTTT
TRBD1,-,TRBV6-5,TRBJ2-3,CASSRGQRTDTQYF,TGTGCCAGCAGCCGGGGACAGCGCACAGATACGCAGTATTTT
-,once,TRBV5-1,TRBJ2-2,CASSLVAGSRPGTGELFF,TGCGCCAGCAGCTTGGTCGCAGGGTCGCGCCCGGGCACCGGGGAGCTGTTTTTT
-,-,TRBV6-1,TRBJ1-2,CASSALGTDGYTF,TGTGCCAGCAGTGCTTTGGGGACTGATGGCTACACCTTC
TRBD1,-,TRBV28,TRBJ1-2,CASSLPQGALGYTF,TGTGCCAGCAGTTTACCCCAGGGGGCGCTTGGCTACACCTTC
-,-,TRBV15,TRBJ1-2,CATSKDLIGAANYGYTF,TGTGCCACCAGCAAAGATCTCATAGGGGCAGCAAACTATGGCTACACCTTC
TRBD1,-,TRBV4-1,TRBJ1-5,CASRKGASESNQPQHF,TGCGCCAGCAGGAAGGGGGCGAGTGAGAGCAATCAGCCCCAGCATTTT
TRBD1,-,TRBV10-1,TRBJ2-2,CASRQGWNTGELFF,TGCGCCAGCAGACAGGGGTGGAACACCGGGGAGCTGTTTTTT
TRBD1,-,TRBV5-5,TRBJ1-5,CASSSEGGWGQPQHF,TGTGCCAGCAGTTCCGAAGGGGGCTGGGGTCAGCCCCAGCATTTT
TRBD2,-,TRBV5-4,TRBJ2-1,CASSWTSGNEQFF,TGTGCCAGCAGCTGGACTAGCGGAAATGAGCAGTTCTTC
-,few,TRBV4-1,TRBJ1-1,CASSQDLPSRGTEAFF,TGCGCCAGCAGCCAAGACCTTCCCAGTAGGGGCACTGAAGCTTTCTTT
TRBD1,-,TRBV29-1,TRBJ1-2,CSVDRGANYGYTF,TGCAGCGTGGACAGGGGAGCTAACTATGGCTACACCTTC
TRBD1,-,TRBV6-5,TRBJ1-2,CASSVTGGWNYGYTF,TGTGCCAGCAGTGTCACAGGGGGCTGGAACTATGGCTACACCTTC
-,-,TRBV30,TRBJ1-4,CAWSVRGGAGANEKLFF,TGTGCCTGGAGTGTTAGGGGGGGCGCCGGGGCTAATGAAAAACTGTTTTTT